The 29 T cell receptor delta chains below were found in one sample sequenced in a study of Vδ1+ human thymocytes. Extracted RNA was reverse transcribed into cDNA. The CDR3 regions were amplified by multiplex PCR from V-gene primers to a constant-region primer. TCRdb re-analyzed the multiplex PCR reads via CATT. Counted here are 50,000 to 60,000 delta-chain clones, roughly 15% occurring once; the ten biggest clones make up 0.3% to 0.45%. General study points: Highly polyclonal TRG and TRD repertoires with Gaussian CDR3 length distributions appeared in thymus.

No antigen is known for these receptors. The sample comprised Vdelta1+ gamma-delta thymocytes from the thymus. Subset: FACS-sorted CD3+ TCRalphabeta- TCRVdelta1+ TCRVdelta2- thymocytes. The receptors were gathered from a girl under three years old who had congenital heart surgery.

This clone is termed medium-sized. Other DNA sequences in this specimen translate into the identical CDR3. V usage is TRDV2 and J usage is TRDJ1; D is unclear. The CDR3 sequence is 17 residues long. V lost 1 base to trimming and J lost 0 bases, with 17 bases between them. Looked up from germline, CDR1 is GEAIGNYY and CDR2 is EKD. The CDR3 DNA follows: TGTGCCTGTGACACGGGAGGGAACCAGAACGACACCGATAAACTCATCTTT. It is translated as CACDTGGNQNDTDKLIF.

This clone was counted only a few times. The chain combines TRDV2 with TRDJ1; 9 nucleotides match TRDD3. Germline CDR1 and CDR2: GEAIGNYY and EKD. The CDR3 contains 13 residues. Unmatched junction bases numbered 6, after V lost 6 bases and J lost 5 bases. This CDR3 reads CACNGDTRDKLIF. CDR3 DNA sequence: TGTGCCTGTAACGGGGATACGCGGGATAAACTCATCTTT.

The J gene is TRDJ1, the V gene TRDV1, with TRDD3 matching 13 bases. With 0 bases clipped from V and 0 bases from J, the junction kept 22 bases outside the gene matches. The CDR3 covers 24 residues. CDR1 and CDR2 from the germline V gene are TSWWSYY and QGS. The chain's CDR3 is CALGELIAEPTRTGGYVYTDKLIF. The CDR3 bases are TGTGCTCTTGGGGAACTTATAGCCGAACCTACACGTACTGGGGGATACGTGTACACCGATAAACTCATCTTT.

As concerns this clone: At one end, the junction sequence differs from germline, possibly due to a read error. This chain joins TRDV1 and TRDJ1; 10 bases align to TRDD3. This CDR3 has 15 residues. CDR1 is TSWWSYY, CDR2 QGS, per germline. The CDR3 loop reads CALLGDPNTNDRLIF. The CDR3 bases are TGTGCTCTACTGGGGGATCCAAATACGAACGATAGACTCATCTTT.

This clone was found a few times. The chain has TRDV2 and TRDJ1; 11 bases are a match to TRDD3. The CDR3 contains 20 residues. Per the germline V gene, CDR1 is GEAIGNYY and CDR2 is EKD. Trimming removed 7 bases from V and 7 bases from J; junction bases left unmatched: 28. CDR3 in amino acids: CAWTSRGENGLWGILCKLIF. CDR3 bases: TGTGCCTGGACGAGCAGGGGGGAGAATGGACTCTGGGGGATACTCTGTAAACTCATCTTT.

The chain recombines TRDV1 with TRDJ2; no clear D. V was trimmed by 5 bases and J by 3 bases, leaving 22 bases between them. The germline V gene has CDR1 TSWWSYY and CDR2 QGS. The CDR3 contains 18 residues. CDR3 nucleotide sequence: TGTGCTCTTGGGTCCCTCCGGGTGGACCAAGCCCTGACAGCACAACTCTTCTTT. Amino acid sequence: CALGSLRVDQALTAQLFF.

This clone has more than one count but fewer than ten. The rearrangement joins TRDV1 to TRDJ1; 7 nucleotides agree with TRDD3. The CDR3 runs to 17 residues. After removal of 4 bases from V and 0 bases from J, the junction contained 11 bases not matched to a gene. The germline V gene encodes CDR1 TSWWSYY and CDR2 QGS. The CDR3 sequence: CALGGPAWGAYTDKLIF. The CDR3 nucleotides read TGTGCTCTTGGGGGTCCTGCCTGGGGGGCCTACACCGATAAACTCATCTTT.

This clone was observed at least ten times. The gene calls are TRDV2 and TRDJ1, with 12 bases aligning to TRDD3. With V trimmed by 3 bases and J by 3 bases, 22 bases remained unmatched. CDR3 length: 21 residues. Germline values: CDR1 GEAIGNYY, CDR2 EKD. CDR3 DNA sequence: TGTGCCTGTGACGGCCTCACTGGGGGATACTGTGACTGGGCAGGGGCCGATAAACTCATCTTT. Translating gives CACDGLTGGYCDWAGADKLIF.

This sequence joins TRDV1 and TRDJ1; 7 bases map to TRDD3. The V and J ends lost 9 bases and 2 bases, in that order; junction bases with no gene match: 24. CDR3 length: 19 amino acids. Germline loops: CDR1 TSWWSYY, CDR2 QGS. CDR3 sequence reads: CALAKRASQGPWGTDKLIF. The DNA for the CDR3 is TGTGCTCTGGCCAAGAGGGCCTCCCAAGGCCCCTGGGGGACCGATAAACTCATCTTT.

This clone was counted between two and nine times. The chain joins TRDV1 to TRDJ1; 11 positions agree with TRDD3. CDR3 size: 22 residues. The junction had 25 bases not matched to a gene; V was cut back by 3 bases and J by 4 bases. Germline-derived CDR1 and CDR2 are TSWWSYY and QGS. This CDR3 is CALGDPGHTTLGGYGRNDKLIF. CDR3 nucleotides: TGTGCTCTTGGGGACCCCGGCCATACCACTCTTGGGGGATACGGTCGGAACGATAAACTCATCTTT.

The V and J genes are TRDV1 and TRDJ1, with D hard to call. The CDR3 totals 19 residues. V was shortened by 1 base and J by 0 bases, with 21 bases between the two germline ends. Looked up from germline, CDR1 is TSWWSYY and CDR2 is QGS. CDR3 sequence reads: CALGERCRCQLGNTDKLIF. DNA of the CDR3: TGTGCTCTTGGGGAACGGTGTCGCTGTCAACTAGGGAACACCGATAAACTCATCTTT.

The chain uses TRDV1 and TRDJ1; 13 nucleotides match TRDD3. CDR1 and CDR2 from the germline V gene are TSWWSYY and QGS. Losses at the gene ends were 0 bases for V and 3 bases for J; bases not matched to a gene: 16. The CDR3 totals 21 residues. CDR3 sequence (DNA): TGTGCTCTTGGGGAACTGGCTTCCCCCGTACTGGGGGATACGCGTCCCGATAAACTCATCTTT. Encoded protein: CALGELASPVLGDTRPDKLIF.

This clone has a handful of counts. The chain uses TRDV1 and TRDJ1; D call uncertain. The CDR3 is 16 amino acids. The V and J ends lost 0 bases and 3 bases respectively, with 14 bases between them. The germline V gene encodes CDR1 TSWWSYY and CDR2 QGS. The CDR3 bases are TGTGCTCTTGGGGAACTAACTCCCTCCTCTGCCGATAAACTCATCTTT. Protein product: CALGELTPSSADKLIF.

Regarding this clone: The junction and the germline gene differ at one end; a read error may be behind it. The chain links TRDV1 to TRDJ1, with D perhaps matching TRDD2 or TRDD3 (6 bases each). The CDR3 is made up of 20 amino acids. Germline-derived CDR1 and CDR2 are TSWWSYY and QGS. CDR3 bases: TGTGCTCTTGAGGAACTGGGCTTCTTGCAAGCGTGGAGGTCCTACCACAAACTCATCTTT. The encoded protein is CALEELGFLQAWRSYHKLIF.

This chain uses TRDV1 with TRDJ1; tentative D call: TRDD3 (5 bases). This CDR3 region has 21 residues. Trimming left V 2 bases short and J 3 bases short, with 31 bases between. Per germline, CDR1 TSWWSYY and CDR2 QGS. The CDR3 DNA reads TGTGCTCTTGGGGAAGATCCCGTGGGACATACTGGCGAGATCGTCTCCGATAAACTCATCTTT. It is translated as CALGEDPVGHTGEIVSDKLIF.

This clone has just a few counts. This chain joins TRDV1 and TRDJ1, with 9 bases that match TRDD3. The J segment lost 0 bases and the V segment lost 0 bases, leaving 20 bases of the junction unmatched. The CDR3 loop spans 22 amino acids. Germline loops: CDR1 TSWWSYY, CDR2 QGS. In nucleotides, the CDR3 is TGTGCTCTTGGGGAACTAGGGTTCCCATACTGGGGGACGCGGTTGTACACCGATAAACTCATCTTT. Its translation is CALGELGFPYWGTRLYTDKLIF.

This rearrangement joins TRAV29/DV5 to TRDJ1; 7 bases are shared with TRDD2. This CDR3 region has 19 residues. The germline V gene encodes CDR1 NSMFDY and CDR2 ISSIKDK. V lost 2 bases to trimming and J lost 0 bases; unmatched junction nucleotides: 19. This CDR3 is CAARPPLPGIRMYTDKLIF. CDR3 DNA: TGTGCAGCAAGACCACCCCTTCCTGGGATCAGGATGTACACCGATAAACTCATCTTT. Based on the CDR3 plus reference TRAV29/DV5 and TRDJ1, the full variable domain is DQQVKQNSPSLSVQEGRISILNCDYTNSMFDYFLWYKKYPAEGPTFLISISSIKDKNEDGRFTVFLNKSAKHLSLHIVPSQPGDSAVYFCAARPPLPGIRMYTDKLIFGKGTRVTVEP.

The chain carries TRDV1 and TRDJ1; D possibly corresponds to TRDD3 (7 bases). The CDR3 length is 20 residues. The V end lost 1 base, the J end lost 3 bases, and 27 bases lay between the germline ends. CDR1 and CDR2 (germline): TSWWSYY, QGS. The CDR3 DNA follows: TGTGCTCTTGGGGAACCGTCTTCCTCAGGTACTGGGGCTTCTTCCGATAAACTCATCTTT. It specifies CALGEPSSSGTGASSDKLIF.

This clone has more than one count but fewer than ten. The rearrangement links TRDV1 to TRDJ1, with 12 positions matching TRDD3. CDR1 TSWWSYY and CDR2 QGS come from the germline V gene. With 0 bases clipped from V and 3 bases from J, the junction kept 11 bases outside the gene matches. The CDR3 covers 19 residues. The CDR3 reads CALGELVATGGYNSDKLIF. DNA of the CDR3: TGTGCTCTTGGGGAACTAGTAGCGACTGGGGGATACAATTCCGATAAACTCATCTTT.

The rearrangement uses TRDV1 and TRDJ1; the D gene is possibly TRDD3 (5 bases). The V and J ends lost 3 bases and 7 bases respectively, with 18 bases between them. Germline V lookup: CDR1 TSWWSYY, CDR2 QGS. The CDR3 is made up of 15 amino acids. The CDR3 spells CALGDPAGIRGKLIF. CDR3 in DNA: TGTGCTCTTGGGGATCCAGCAGGAATACGCGGTAAACTCATCTTT.

A few counts support this clone. The DNA is omitted, as the CDR3 cannot be located on it reliably, and the CDR3 follows TCRdb's listing. The chain joins TRAV29/DV5 to TRDJ1; no check of the table's D call, TRDD3, against the DNA was made. From its first to its last residue, the CDR3 has 24 amino acids. CDR1 NSMFDY and CDR2 ISSIKDK come from the germline V gene. The CDR3 protein is CSVLLCSKRASDWGIRGYTDKLIF.

This clone was seen a few times. V usage is TRDV1 and J usage is TRDJ1; 11 positions agree with TRDD3. Germline CDR1 TSWWSYY, CDR2 QGS. Trimming removed 1 base from V and 6 bases from J; junction bases left unmatched: 25. The CDR3 is 22 residues long. CDR3 nucleotides: TGTGCTCTTGGGGAACCACGTCTTCATTTGGGGGATACGCAAACCCCGCACAATAAACTCATCTTT. The encoded protein is CALGEPRLHLGDTQTPHNKLIF.

The V call is TRDV1, the J call TRDJ1; 10 bases align to TRDD3. The junction had 8 bases not matched to a gene; V was cut back by 0 bases and J by 10 bases. CDR1 is TSWWSYY, CDR2 QGS, per germline. This CDR3 comprises 15 residues. CDR3 amino acids: CALGELEAGGYGLIF. The CDR3 DNA reads TGTGCTCTTGGGGAACTAGAAGCGGGGGGATACGGACTCATCTTT.

The chain recombines TRDV1 with TRDJ1; 9 bases match TRDD3. The V gene's germline CDR1 is TSWWSYY and CDR2 QGS. The V gene end was trimmed by 4 bases and the J gene end by 0 bases; junction bases not matched to a gene: 18. The CDR3 loop spans 20 amino acids. The CDR3 loop reads CALGALFPPDWGTYTDKLIF. CDR3 DNA sequence: TGTGCTCTTGGGGCCCTTTTCCCGCCCGACTGGGGGACATACACCGATAAACTCATCTTT.

The chain links TRDV1 to TRDJ1, with TRDD2 as a possible D gene (8 bases). In germline, CDR1 is TSWWSYY, CDR2 QGS. Trimming removed 1 base at V and 2 bases at J, with 26 bases between. The CDR3 is made up of 20 amino acids. CDR3 region: CALGERTFLWVSGGTDKLIF. The CDR3, as DNA: TGTGCTCTTGGGGAACGAACCTTCCTATGGGTTTCTGGGGGTACCGATAAACTCATCTTT.

The V gene is TRDV1, the J gene TRDJ1, with 10 nucleotides matching TRDD3. Germline assignment: CDR1 TSWWSYY and CDR2 QGS. There are 21 residues in the CDR3. The trim removed 0 bases at V and 0 bases at J, leaving 16 bases unmatched. CDR3 sequence: CALGELRSYWGIQAYTDKLIF. The CDR3, as DNA: TGTGCTCTTGGGGAACTTCGGTCCTACTGGGGGATCCAGGCGTACACCGATAAACTCATCTTT.

There are a few counts of this clone. The genes are TRDV1 and TRDJ1, with 9 bases that match TRDD2. The V gene's germline CDR1 is TSWWSYY and CDR2 QGS. V was pared by 2 bases and J by 0 bases, with 28 bases of the junction left unmatched. The CDR3 extends over 24 amino acids. The CDR3 DNA sequence: TGTGCTCTTGGGGAAAATTTGTCGGCCTTCCTACTGAAAGGGGACCTTCTGTACACCGATAAACTCATCTTT. Residues: CALGENLSAFLLKGDLLYTDKLIF.

This clone has more than one count but fewer than ten. The rearrangement uses TRDV1 and TRDJ1; TRDD3 aligns across 7 bases. The CDR3 contains 21 residues. Trimming at V came to 3 bases and at J to 0 bases, leaving 22 bases not matched to a gene. Looked up from germline, CDR1 is TSWWSYY and CDR2 is QGS. The CDR3 DNA reads TGTGCTCTTGGGGAGCCCTTCGATTGTTATGTGGGGGAGCCGTACACCGATAAACTCATCTTT. Protein product: CALGEPFDCYVGEPYTDKLIF.

The chain combines TRDV2 with TRDJ1; D is perhaps TRDD3 (6 bases). Trimming removed 3 bases at V and 0 bases at J, with 43 bases between. This CDR3 has 25 residues. Germline V gives CDR1 GEAIGNYY, CDR2 EKD. CDR3 region: CACDPSPPLLSYWASPQLYTDKLIF. For the CDR3, the DNA is TGTGCCTGTGACCCCTCCCCCCCCCTTCTTTCGTACTGGGCTTCACCCCAGCTGTACACCGATAAACTCATCTTT.